This entry concerns a single T cell receptor beta chain. The data originate from a study of cytomegalovirus exposure and HLA in healthy donors. Trimming took 6 bases from V and 3 from J, leaving 8 bases between them. The V gene's germline CDR1 is MNHEY and CDR2 SVGAGI. The CDR3 runs to 13 residues. The PCR made use of 60 Vbeta and 13 Jbeta primers. Assay: immunoSEQ multiplex PCR; the TCRdb copy retains only in-frame clones and omits some. The repertoire holds some 150,000 clones, with 80% as singletons. The chain recombines TRBV6-5 with TRBJ2-2; D not resolved. The TCR originated in a woman aged 45-65 years in good health and CMV-seropositive. The sample comprised PBMCs. CDR3 in DNA: TGTGCCAGCAGCCCGAGTGACACCGGGGAGCTGTTTTTT. It yields the protein CASSPSDTGELFF.